The present T cell receptor (beta chain) was sequenced within a study of memory CD4+ T cells and cytomegalovirus serostatus. The sort gate was single viable CD3+CD4+CD8-CD45RO+ cells for memory CD4+ T cells. Profiling relied on immunoSEQ multiplex PCR, and the TCRdb table lists in-frame clones only, not all of them. The repertoire holds about 52,000 clones, with about 80% as singletons. The CDR3 length is 13 residues. With 4 bases removed from V and 4 bases from J, the gap between germline ends came to 11 bases. From germline, CDR1 is SQVTM and CDR2 ANQGSEA. V usage is TRBV29-1 and J usage is TRBJ2-1; weak D call: TRBD2 (6 bases). The receptor was derived from an adult in good health and CMV-seropositive. Material for sequencing was memory CD4+ T cells from blood. CDR3 loop: CSVVKLAYNEQFF. CDR3 DNA sequence: TGCAGCGTTGTTAAGCTAGCGTACAATGAGCAGTTCTTC.